This T cell receptor (beta chain) was sequenced in a study of blood T cell repertoires in COVID-19. The V and J ends lost 0 bases and 0 bases respectively, with 8 bases between them. This CDR3 comprises 16 residues. In germline, CDR1 is LGHNA, CDR2 YSLEER. The table came from immunoSEQ multiplex PCR; TCRdb's copy has only in-frame clones and leaves some out. In the table there are about 180,000 clones, over 75% of which are singletons. The chain couples TRBV4-3 to TRBJ1-4; tentative D call: TRBD1 (5 bases). The sequence was collected from a person aged 65 to 85 with COVID-19, enrolled during active disease. The sample was peripheral blood. CDR3 in amino acids: CASSQDPGATNEKLFF. DNA for the CDR3: TGCGCCAGCAGCCAAGACCCGGGGGCAACTAATGAAAAACTGTTTTTT.